These 30 T cell receptor beta chains came from one sample sequenced in a study of blood T cell repertoires in COVID-19. The data were produced by immunoSEQ multiplex PCR, yet TCRdb's version contains in-frame clones alone and is incomplete. This table holds about 37,000 clones, approximately 90% found once. Input material: peripheral blood. The source of these receptors is a man aged 55 to 70 with active COVID-19.

This chain connects TRBV7-2 to TRBJ2-7, with TRBD1 matching 8 bases. V was clipped by 6 bases and J by 3 bases; unmatched bases: 16. Germline V gives CDR1 SGHTA, CDR2 FQGNSA. This CDR3 has 17 amino acids. The CDR3 is CASSPDRVKTGIYEQYF. The CDR3 DNA sequence: TGTGCCAGCAGTCCGGACAGGGTTAAAACCGGTATCTACGAGCAGTACTTC. The full variable domain, in which reference TRBV7-2 and TRBJ2-7 provide the parts outside the CDR3, is GAGVSQSPSNKVTEKGKDVELRCDPISGHTALYWYRQSLGQGLEFLIYFQGNSAPDKSGLPSDRFSAERTGGSVSTLTIQRTQQEDSAVYLCASSPDRVKTGIYEQYFGPGTRLTVT.

This clone was seen once. The J gene is TRBJ2-2, the V gene TRBV5-1; D not certain. The V end was cut by 1 base, the J end by 0 bases, with 7 bases between. CDR3 length: 15 residues. In germline, CDR1 is SGHRS, CDR2 YFSETQ. CDR3 in DNA: TGCGCCAGCAGCTTGTCCGTCGCGAACACCGGGGAGCTGTTTTTT. The encoded protein is CASSLSVANTGELFF.

This clone turned up a few times. The rearrangement uses TRBV2 and TRBJ1-5, with a possible D match to TRBD1 (6 bases). This CDR3 is 13 amino acids long. Germline V gene lookup returns CDR1 SNHLY and CDR2 FYNNEI. The V and J ends lost 6 bases and 7 bases respectively, with 13 bases between them. The CDR3 nucleotides read TGTGCCAGCAGGCTACAGGGTTTGCAGCCCCAGCATTTT. Its translation: CASRLQGLQPQHF.

The chain carries TRBV15 and TRBJ2-3, with D tentatively TRBD2 (5 bases). The V end was cut by 4 bases, the J end by 0 bases, with 23 bases between. There are 19 residues in the CDR3. Germline values: CDR1 LNHNV, CDR2 YYDKDF (reference sequence). The CDR3 sequence: CATSTRNSLWRTSTDTQYF. DNA for the CDR3: TGTGCCACCAGCACAAGAAATTCCTTATGGCGGACTAGCACAGATACGCAGTATTTT.

The chain employs TRBV18 and TRBJ2-2; no firm D call. Germline V gives CDR1 KGHSH, CDR2 LQKENI. Trimming removed 3 bases from V and 1 base from J, with 12 bases in between. The CDR3 has 16 amino acids. In DNA form, the CDR3 reads TGTGCCAGCTCACCGTATACGGTTCTGAACACCGGGGAGCTGTTTTTT. Its translation is CASSPYTVLNTGELFF.

The CDR3 region has the DNA TGCGCCAGCAGCTTGCAGAGCGGGAGTTTGACAGATACGCAGTATTTT. Protein product: CASSLQSGSLTDTQYF. The J gene is TRBJ2-3, the V gene TRBV5-1, with 8 positions matching TRBD2. With 1 base clipped from V and 3 bases from J, the junction kept 7 bases outside the gene matches. The CDR3 has 16 residues. The germline V gene has CDR1 SGHRS and CDR2 YFSETQ.

V usage is TRBV24-1 and J usage is TRBJ2-3; weak D call: TRBD2 (5 bases). CDR1 is KGHDR and CDR2 is SFDVKD in the germline V gene. This CDR3 is 15 amino acids long. Trimming shortened V by 7 bases and J by 5 bases, and 18 bases separated the two germline ends. Here the CDR3 DNA reads TGTGCCACCAGCCCCCCGGGGAGTGGAGGAGATACGCAGTATTTT. Protein sequence: CATSPPGSGGDTQYF.

The chain employs TRBV5-1 and TRBJ2-5; TRBD2 matches at 12 bases. With 4 bases clipped from V and 5 bases from J, the junction kept 3 bases outside the gene matches. This CDR3 region has 14 residues. Germline V gene sequence: CDR1 SGHRS, CDR2 YFSETQ. CDR3 coding DNA: TGCGCCAGCAGCCTAGCGGGAGGGGAGGAGACCCAGTACTTC. It yields the protein CASSLAGGEETQYF.

V gene TRBV12-3 or TRBV12-4 combines with J gene TRBJ2-2, with TRBD2 matching 9 bases. The CDR3 spans 12 residues. The J segment lost 6 bases and the V segment lost 7 bases, leaving 0 bases of the junction unmatched. CDR3 in DNA: TGTGCCAGCAAGCGGGAGGCCGGGGAGCTGTTTTTT. It encodes CASKREAGELFF.

The chain is built from TRBV12-3 or TRBV12-4 and TRBJ2-3, with 7 bases fitting TRBD2. V was clipped by 10 bases and J by 1 base; unmatched bases: 5. The CDR3 totals 13 residues. The CDR3 bases are TGTGCCACCCGACTAGCTGGCACAGATACGCAGTATTTT. It specifies CATRLAGTDTQYF.

This clone was detected only once. J is TRBJ1-1 and V is TRBV18; 8 nucleotides align to TRBD1. After removal of 4 bases from V and 1 base from J, the junction contained 5 bases not matched to a gene. Germline CDR1 is KGHSH and CDR2 is LQKENI. CDR3 length: 15 amino acids. CDR3 sequence (DNA): TGTGCCAGCTCACAGAGGACAGGGTGGAACACTGAAGCTTTCTTT. It codes for CASSQRTGWNTEAFF. The whole variable domain, remainder taken from reference TRBV18 and TRBJ1-1, is NAGVMQNPRHLVRRRGQEARLRCSPMKGHSHVYWYRQLPEEGLKFMVYLQKENIIDESGMPKERFSAEFPKEGPSILRIQQVVRGDSAAYFCASSQRTGWNTEAFFGQGTRLTVV.

CDR3 nucleotide sequence: TGCGCCAGCAGTCGTCTAGCGGGAGCGAATGAGCAGTTCTTC. Translated, it gives CASSRLAGANEQFF. The rearrangement joins TRBV10-2 to TRBJ2-1, with 10 bases aligning to TRBD2. The V segment lost 5 bases and the J segment 7 bases; nucleotides outside the gene matches: 5. The CDR3 spans 14 residues. Germline values: CDR1 WSHSY, CDR2 SAAADI.

The chain couples TRBV9 to TRBJ2-5; the D is unclear. This CDR3 is 13 amino acids long. With 3 bases removed from V and 4 bases from J, the gap between germline ends came to 10 bases. Per germline, CDR1 SGDLS and CDR2 YYNGEE. The CDR3 DNA is TGTGCCAGCAGCGCCTCAAGAGGAGAGACCCAGTACTTC. This translates into CASSASRGETQYF.

The CDR3, as DNA: TGTGCCAGCTCAGTGGCCAATGAGCAGTTCTTC. Protein sequence: CASSVANEQFF. The genes are TRBV18 and TRBJ2-1; D not resolved. V lost 5 bases and J lost 6, with 5 bases in between. This CDR3 contains 11 residues. CDR1 and CDR2 from the germline V gene are KGHSH and LQKENI.

The V call is TRBV30, the J call TRBJ1-2; no clear D gene. Trimming took 1 base from V and 0 from J, leaving 6 bases between them. Germline V gene data show CDR1 as GTSNPN and CDR2 as SVGIG (reference sequence). CDR3 length equals 13 residues. The CDR3 protein is CAWSAGSNYGYTF. Written as DNA, the CDR3 is TGTGCCTGGAGTGCCGGGTCTAACTATGGCTACACCTTC.

This chain uses TRBV7-3 with TRBJ1-3; 9 bases are a match to TRBD1. Germline-derived CDR1 and CDR2 are SGHTA and FQGTGA. J lost 2 bases, V lost 5 bases, and 4 bases had no gene match. The CDR3 totals 15 residues. The CDR3 nucleotides are TGTGCCAGCAGCGCCGGACAGGGGACTGGAAACACCATATATTTT. Protein: CASSAGQGTGNTIYF. Based on the CDR3 plus reference TRBV7-3 and TRBJ1-3, the full variable domain is GAGVSQTPSNKVTEKGKYVELRCDPISGHTALYWYRQSLGQGPEFLIYFQGTGAADDSGLPNDRFFAVRPEGSVSTLKIQRTERGDSAVYLCASSAGQGTGNTIYFGEGSWLTVV.

The chain employs TRBV3-1 (or the pseudogene TRBV3-2) and TRBJ1-1; 7 nucleotides match TRBD1. V shed 4 bases and J 3 bases; nucleotides not matched to a gene: 5. Germline V gene lookup returns CDR1 LGHDT and CDR2 YNNKEL (reference sequence). The CDR3 length is 14 residues. In DNA, the CDR3 is TGTGCCAGCAGCCGACAGGGCTACGACACTGAAGCTTTCTTT. This codes for CASSRQGYDTEAFF.

The chain is built from TRBV9 and TRBJ2-7; TRBD2 agrees at 8 bases. CDR1 is SGDLS, CDR2 YYNGEE, per germline. V was pared by 3 bases and J by 3 bases, with 8 bases of the junction left unmatched. CDR3 length: 15 amino acids. In nucleotides, the CDR3 is TGTGCCAGCAGCGCCCGGGAGGGCCCTGACTACGAGCAGTACTTC. Protein: CASSAREGPDYEQYF.

This clone was seen a few times. The CDR3 DNA reads TGTGCCAGCAGCAAGACTAGCGGGAGCTTTGGCGAGCAGTACTTC. Amino acids: CASSKTSGSFGEQYF. The chain is built from TRBV11-3 and TRBJ2-7; 12 nucleotides align to TRBD2. Unmatched junction bases numbered 8, after V lost 5 bases and J lost 6 bases. The CDR3 totals 15 residues. Per the germline V gene, CDR1 is SGHNT and CDR2 is YENEEA. The full variable domain, rest sourced from reference TRBV11-3 and TRBJ2-7, is EAGVVQSPRYKIIEKKQPVAFWCNPISGHNTLYWYLQNLGQGPELLIRYENEEAVDDSQLPKDRFSAERLKGVDSTLKIQPAELGDSAVYLCASSKTSGSFGEQYFGPGTRLTVT.

The genes are TRBV9 and TRBJ2-1; TRBD1 aligns across 8 bases. V shed 1 base, J shed 9 bases, and the junction held 3 bases outside the gene matches. CDR3 length equals 13 residues. Germline-derived CDR1 and CDR2 are SGDLS and YYNGEE. CDR3 DNA: TGTGCCAGCAGCGTACGACAGGGGACTGAGCAGTTCTTC. Translating it yields CASSVRQGTEQFF.

This chain uses TRBV6-1 with TRBJ1-1; D is uncertain. V was pared by 1 base and J by 8 bases, with 11 bases between. Germline-derived CDR1 and CDR2 are MNHNS and SASEGT. This CDR3 is 13 amino acids long. CDR3 DNA: TGTGCCAGCAGTGAAGTAATGGCATCAGAAGCTTTCTTT. It yields the protein CASSEVMASEAFF.

By its share, this clone is hyperexpanded. V is TRBV6-4 and J is TRBJ2-2, with D uncertain. The germline V gene encodes CDR1 MRHNA and CDR2 SNTAGT. Trimming took off 3 bases at V and 2 bases at J, with 4 bases between the two ends. CDR3 length: 13 amino acids. CDR3 sequence reads: CASSETNTGELFF. The CDR3 region has the DNA TGTGCCAGCAGTGAGACTAACACCGGGGAGCTGTTTTTT.

The chain employs TRBV5-5 and TRBJ2-7; D perhaps matches TRBD1 (6 bases). The CDR3 covers 12 residues. Trimming removed 0 bases at V and 6 bases at J, with 7 bases between. CDR1 and CDR2 (germline): SGHKS, YYEKEE (reference sequence). CDR3: CASSLVGGEQYF. DNA of the CDR3: TGTGCCAGCAGCTTGGTAGGGGGCGAGCAGTACTTC.

This clone was detected only a few times. The chain joins TRBV29-1 to TRBJ2-7, with 7 bases matching TRBD2. The germline CDR1 and CDR2 sequences are SQVTM and ANQGSEA. The CDR3 spans 14 residues. V lost 6 bases, J lost 7 bases, and 15 bases stayed unmatched. CDR3 DNA sequence: TGCAGCGTCCCGGCCTCTAGCGGCCTAACGGAGCAGTACTTC. It yields the protein CSVPASSGLTEQYF.

The chain carries TRBV5-5 and TRBJ1-6; TRBD1 matches at 10 bases. The ends lost 2 bases at V and 9 bases at J; junction bases unmatched: 11. There are 17 residues in the CDR3. Germline V gene data show CDR1 as SGHKS and CDR2 as YYEKEE (reference sequence). The CDR3 loop reads CASSLQTGGSLRSPLHF. In nucleotides, the CDR3 is TGTGCCAGCAGCTTACAGACAGGGGGCAGTCTCCGTTCACCCCTCCACTTT.

The chain is built from TRBV2 and TRBJ2-5; D is perhaps TRBD2 (5 bases). Deletions cut 6 bases from V and 5 bases from J, with 19 bases between. The CDR3 runs 15 residues. The germline gives CDR1 SNHLY, CDR2 FYNNEI. The CDR3: CASSPMRATGETQYF. The CDR3 DNA reads TGTGCCAGCAGCCCCATGAGGGCCACGGGGGAGACCCAGTACTTC.

The genes are TRBV2 and TRBJ2-3; possibly TRBD2 for D (6 bases). Germline loops: CDR1 SNHLY, CDR2 FYNNEI. The V end was cut by 4 bases, the J end by 6 bases, with 11 bases between. This CDR3 has 13 residues. The CDR3, as DNA: TGTGCCAGCAGTGTGGGACTTGGGGATACGCAGTATTTT. Translation: CASSVGLGDTQYF. Complete variable domain (other parts from reference TRBV2 and TRBJ2-3): EPEVTQTPSHQVTQMGQEVILRCVPISNHLYFYWYRQILGQKVEFLVSFYNNEISEKSEIFDDQFSVERPDGSNFTLKIRSTKLEDSAMYFCASSVGLGDTQYFGPGTRLTVL.

This chain links TRBV14 with TRBJ1-2; 9 bases are shared with TRBD1. The CDR3 is 13 amino acids. Trimming at V came to 4 bases and at J to 5 bases, leaving 2 bases not matched to a gene. Germline CDR1 SGHDN, CDR2 FVKESK. CDR3 loop: CASSLGQGYGYTF. CDR3 in DNA: TGTGCCAGCAGCCTGGGACAGGGATATGGCTACACCTTC.

V usage is TRBV20-1 and J usage is TRBJ2-5, with 10 positions matching TRBD2. The V and J ends lost 3 bases and 2 bases, in that order; junction bases with no gene match: 6. Germline-derived CDR1 and CDR2 are DFQATT and SNEGSKA (reference sequence). The CDR3 spans 15 residues. The CDR3, as DNA: TGCAGTGCTAGTTCGCCTAGCGGGAGACAAGAGACCCAGTACTTC. This gives the protein CSASSPSGRQETQYF.

J is TRBJ2-2 and V is TRBV24-1, with D tentatively TRBD1 (5 bases). In germline, CDR1 is KGHDR, CDR2 SFDVKD. CDR3 length: 14 amino acids. V shed 9 bases and J shed 0 bases, with 10 bases lying between them. The CDR3 nucleotides read TGTGCCACCGGGGCGGAGACGAACACCGGGGAGCTGTTTTTT. Its protein is CATGAETNTGELFF.